The TCR beta chain described here comes from a study of shared clonotypes between healthy human individuals (dated by TCRdb to the early 2020s). In terms of the full investigation: A few men and a couple of women, aged 18 to 49 years, made up the cohort. Libraries were prepared and TCR repertoires were sequenced by different laboratories using diverse techniques, in order to increase sequencing depth and limit assay-specific biases. Per donor, three plates each were used for CD4 naive and CD4 memory, two for CD8 naive, and one for CD8 memory. Between about 0.9 and 9 billion PBMCs per donor were obtained by leukapheresis. The study deeply sequenced blood TCR repertoires of about 5 healthy adults to estimate repertoire size and the extent of clonotype sharing between individuals. Results and caveats for the whole study, not just this receptor: The genetic and exposure-history diversity represented was limited by the small number of donors. Compared with non-shared clonotypes, clonotypes shared by all four sorted-subset donors had higher generation probabilities. Rarefaction of sorted-subset datasets indicated incomplete sequencing despite the large sequencing depth. Pairwise subsampling indicated that sequencing depth was expected to affect the degree of clonotype sharing among donors. Sharing across several donors was observed for roughly 5% of naive CD4, 3% to 4% of naive CD8, about 2.3% of memory CD4, and over 0.3% of memory CD8 clonotypes. Estimated clonotype richness was generally larger for naive than for memory subsets. Sampling was restricted to blood, and TCR repertoires in tissue are likely to differ from TCR repertoires in blood.

As for this clone: The antigen it recognizes is unknown. There are no base qualities to consult, and no much larger clone falls within one base.

TCR CDR3 regions were amplified from genomic DNA by multiplex PCR using the deep immunoSEQ assay. For each cell subset, the extracted genomic DNA was distributed evenly across all wells of several immunoSEQ 96-well plates, and each plate served as one replicate. For sorted subsets, approximately 200 ng of genomic DNA, equivalent to 30,000 or so T cell genomes, went into each replicate PCR. Purified libraries were quantified with a Qubit 3.0 fluorometer, sized on a Bioanalyzer 2100, and re-quantified with the KAPA Library Quantification kit. Every immunoSEQ 96-well plate was sequenced on a dedicated single-read 150-cycle Illumina NextSeq 550 flow cell. In the source study's methods: Because only junctional sequences without quality scores were contained in the immunoSEQ output, filtering matching that applied to full-length reads could not be performed. Sequences were annotated with PyIR, a Python wrapper for IgBLAST v1.9, using IMGT germline references to assign V/J genes and CDR3. Reads were filtered out if the reads had weak V/J assignments (E-value above 1e-6), no CDR3, stop codons, out-of-frame junctions, or ambiguous translated residues. A V3J clonotype was defined by an identical inferred V gene, J gene, and CDR3 amino acid sequence. To compute the percentage overlap between repertoires, the number of shared unique clonotypes was divided by the size of the smaller repertoire. Richness of each repertoire was evaluated using RTK rarefaction, the Chao1 estimator, and Recon v2.1 estimates of unobserved clonotypes. Generation probabilities were computed with OLGA for all TCRbeta clonotypes obtained by the gDNA method from four donors. TCRdb took over this immuneACCESS table, retaining in-frame rearrangements with V and J assigned. Such tables are incomplete; in checked studies, under half of the missing clones stem from an unresolved V gene, and the remainder is unexplained. V, J and clone size reflect that table, while D and trimming were determined from the DNA. The sample table holds approximately 1,500,000 clones, of which approximately 96% were seen once. The top ten clones comprise 1% to 1.5% of the sample.

From a lookup of the germline V gene (reference sequence), CDR1 and CDR2 are GTSNPN and SVGIG. There are 12 amino acids in the CDR3, from cysteine to phenylalanine inclusive. This entry keeps only the CDR3 DNA: 36 bases, framed from base 1. V is shortened by 7 bases, J by 6 bases, and the region joining them spans 13 bases. The donors were healthy, HIV-negative adults who had no recently reported acute infections or vaccinations. Every donor was a Caucasian adult residing in Nashville, Tennessee, USA. CD4+ T cells were enriched by magnetic negative selection, after which naive cells were positively selected on CD45RA and the negative fraction was taken as the memory subset. Blood was collected by leukapheresis, and PBMCs were isolated by Ficoll-Histopaque density gradient centrifugation and then cryopreserved in liquid nitrogen vapor phase. Purity and quantity of every magnetically sorted T cell population were checked by analytical flow cytometry. Genomic DNA was isolated from every sorted fraction and measured by UV absorbance on a Nanodrop 2000c.

The chain joins TRBV30 to TRBJ2-1, with no reliable assignment of the D segment. The receptor comes from a man aged 30-40 years in good health. The sample comprised naive CD4+ T cells sorted from blood. The sample's cell subset or site label, in plain terms: CD45RA+ positively selected. The CDR3 protein: CALQTGRNEQFF. The nucleotide sequence reads as follows: TGTGCCTTACAAACGGGCCGCAATGAGCAGTTCTTC.